One and the same sample provided the 10 T cell receptor beta chains below, sequenced in a study of T cell repertoires in cytomegalovirus infection. TCRdb re-called the reads with MiXCR, one entry per CDR3 protein. The table shows some 800,000 distinct CDR3 sequences, with approximately 32% occurring only once. The antigens for these receptors are not known. The material was cultured CD8+ T cells from PBMCs, obtained from culture after CMV antigen stimulation. These receptors were taken from a human donor in good health (CMV status not recorded). Some clones in this sample may be carry-over from other donors' samples.

Concerning this clonotype: A much larger clone sits a single nucleotide away, making a read error possible. This chain connects TRBV7-6 to TRBJ2-5, with a weak D call TRBD2 (5 bases). Trimming removed 5 bases at V and 2 bases at J, with 18 bases between. CDR1 is SGHVS, CDR2 FNYEAQ, per germline. This CDR3 spans 16 amino acids. CDR3 nucleotide sequence: TGTGCCAGCAGCCCTAGACCGGAACTAGGACAAGAGACCCAGTACTTC. As protein: CASSPRPELGQETQYF.

Only a few counts were recorded for this clonotype. The chain links TRBV6-5 to TRBJ2-7; D remains unclear. The CDR3 spans 14 residues. Trimming stripped 4 bases from V and 0 bases from J, with 10 bases between. Per the germline V gene, CDR1 is MNHEY and CDR2 is SVGAGI. The CDR3 loop reads CASSSMRSSYEQYV. The CDR3, as DNA: TGTGCCAGCAGTTCTATGCGTTCCTCCTACGAGCAGTACGTC.

The chain employs TRBV19 and TRBJ1-5; 12 nucleotides agree with TRBD1. This CDR3 spans 15 amino acids. V shed 6 bases, J shed 6 bases, and the junction held 6 bases outside the gene matches. Germline assignment: CDR1 LNHDA and CDR2 SQIVND (reference sequence). The CDR3 loop reads CASSRDRGLSQPQHF. CDR3 sequence (DNA): TGTGCCAGTAGCCGGGACAGGGGGCTGAGTCAGCCCCAGCATTTT.

About this clonotype: A much more abundant neighbour one base away suggests this may be a read error. The rearrangement joins TRBV12-3 or TRBV12-4 to TRBJ2-5; D is perhaps TRBD1 (6 bases). Trimming pared 3 bases from V and 6 bases from J, leaving 17 bases between. This CDR3 contains 15 residues. The CDR3 bases are TGTGCCAGCAGTTTGAGCCCACAGGGCTCACAGACCCAGTACTTC. It translates to CASSLSPQGSQTQYF.

This clonotype was seen a few times. The V and J genes are TRBV6-2 or TRBV6-3 and TRBJ2-6, with a tentative D call TRBD2 (5 bases). The V and J ends lost 2 bases and 1 base respectively, with 9 bases between them. The CDR3 length is 16 residues. From germline, CDR1 is MNHEY and CDR2 SVGEGT. The chain's CDR3 is CASSYRGLSGANVLTF. CDR3 DNA: TGTGCCAGCAGTTACCGCGGGTTGTCTGGGGCCAACGTCCTGACTTTC.

This clonotype was detected many times. The rearrangement joins TRBV7-2 to TRBJ2-5; D is tentatively TRBD1 or TRBD2 (5 bases each). CDR3 length equals 16 residues. V was shortened by 4 bases and J by 0 bases, with 15 bases between the two germline ends. Germline values: CDR1 SGHTA, CDR2 FQGNSA. CDR3 region: CASSSGTAEYQETQYF. For the CDR3, the DNA is TGTGCCAGCAGCTCCGGGACCGCTGAGTACCAAGAGACCCAGTACTTC.

V is TRBV7-6 and J is TRBJ1-1, with D uncertain. This CDR3 has 15 residues. Germline values: CDR1 SGHVS, CDR2 FNYEAQ. The V and J ends lost 0 bases and 2 bases respectively, with 10 bases between them. The CDR3 loop is CASSLAKAANTEAFF. The CDR3 DNA sequence: TGTGCCAGCAGCTTAGCGAAGGCCGCCAACACTGAAGCTTTCTTT.

This clonotype came up many times. The genes are TRBV7-2 and TRBJ2-3; 13 positions match TRBD2. Germline CDR1 is SGHTA and CDR2 is FQGNSA. V shed 3 bases and J 4 bases; nucleotides not matched to a gene: 13. The CDR3 has 19 amino acids. The CDR3 sequence: CASSFSVGLAGTEADTQYF. CDR3 DNA sequence: TGTGCCAGCAGCTTTTCGGTGGGACTAGCGGGGACGGAGGCAGATACGCAGTATTTT.

This clonotype has a single count. The V call is TRBV4-1, the J call TRBJ2-1; perhaps TRBD2 as D (6 bases). The germline gives CDR1 MGHRA, CDR2 YSYEKL. This CDR3 contains 15 residues. With 0 bases removed from V and 6 bases from J, the gap between germline ends came to 12 bases. This chain's CDR3 is CASSQDRGGRNEQFF. Written as DNA, the CDR3 is TGCGCCAGCAGCCAAGATCGCGGAGGGCGCAATGAGCAGTTCTTC.

This rearrangement joins TRBV12-3 or TRBV12-4 to TRBJ1-2; D is uncertain. Trimming pared 5 bases from V and 2 bases from J, leaving 12 bases between. This CDR3 has 14 residues. CDR3 protein: CASSGRTANYGYTF. CDR3 DNA sequence: TGTGCCAGCAGTGGCCGGACCGCGAACTATGGCTACACCTTC.